This T cell receptor beta chain was identified during a study of vaccination and CD4 T cells after COVID-19. Study-wide background: Under 10 convalescent cases were mild and one was severe, and all had been SARS-CoV-2 positive by nasal swab PCR. Spike peptides, overlapping and drawn from SARS-CoV-2, HCoV-NL63, HCoV-OC43 and HCoV-229E, were used to stimulate cells.

The V end lost 5 bases, the J end lost 4 bases, and 8 bases lay between the germline ends. The germline gives CDR1 SGHAT, CDR2 FQNNGV. The length of the CDR3 is 13 residues. To note about this clonotype: Its antigen is undetermined.

Sequencing of cultured CD4+ T cell DNA used the Oncomine TCR Beta short-read assay. One entry per CDR3 protein, called by TCRdb with MiXCR from the PCR reads. Of about 16,000 distinct CDR3 sequences detected, approximately 57% appear once; the ten largest clones hold just under 9.5%. Treatment denoted: roughly 11-day PBMC culture with coronavirus spike peptide pools or control peptides (ViraFEST assay). US Alpha, Beta and Delta variants postdated the positive PCR dates, which ran from March to December 2020. Negative selection yielded CD4+ T cells from day-10 cultures. The sample was CD4+ T cells from blood, cultured in vitro. This sequence was found in a human donor who had recovered from COVID-19. V is TRBV11-2 and J is TRBJ1-4, with no clear D. CDR3 DNA: TGTGCCAGCAGCGCAAGTGATAATGAAAAACTGTTTTTT. It encodes CASSASDNEKLFF.